Each of the 30 T cell receptor beta chains below was sequenced from the same sample in a study of T cells in Graves' hyperthyroidism and ophthalmopathy (dated by TCRdb to the late 2010s). Library preparation was by multiplex PCR. The run used an Illumina HiSeq 2000. The TCR beta CDR3 regions were amplified from the RNA transcripts. A first-round RT-PCR of the TCR CDR3 used the HTBI primer set with the Qiagen OneStep RT-PCR kit. TCRdb itself trimmed the public reads at Q25 with fastp, ran MiXCR and retained productive beta chains. Every distinct CDR3 protein forms one entry, paired with its most common genes and DNA. The sample yields 450,000 to 700,000 distinct CDR3 sequences; 40% to 55% were counted once. The ten largest clonotypes hold roughly 19% of the sample. The sequenced material came from peripheral blood or thyroid tissue (not recorded which). Receptors were obtained from an adult woman with Graves' disease, either hyperthyroidism or ophthalmopathy (not recorded which).

The CDR3 is CAVNRGPKTLYGYTF. The CDR3 nucleotides read TGTGCCGTCAATAGGGGACCGAAAACCCTCTATGGCTACACCTTC. V gene TRBV19 combines with J gene TRBJ1-2, with D maybe TRBD1 (5 bases). Trimming took 11 bases from V and 4 from J, leaving 23 bases between them. The V gene's germline CDR1 is LNHDA and CDR2 SQIVND (reference sequence). There are 15 residues in the CDR3.

Here the CDR3 reads CAIGQGGAGGRETQYF. In nucleotides, the CDR3 is TGTGCCATTGGACAGGGCGGAGCCGGAGGTCGTGAGACCCAGTACTTC. The chain has TRBV10-3 and TRBJ2-5; TRBD1 matches 8 bases. From germline, CDR1 is ENHRY and CDR2 SYGVKD. The CDR3 spans 16 residues. The V segment lost 9 bases and the J segment 5 bases; nucleotides outside the gene matches: 17.

This clonotype appeared a few times. V is TRBV6-1 and J is TRBJ2-7; D is possibly TRBD1 or TRBD2 (5 bases each). V was pared by 8 bases and J by 2 bases, with 16 bases between. Germline V gene sequence: CDR1 MNHNS, CDR2 SASEGT. The CDR3 runs to 14 residues. CDR3 sequence: CASYGGWNPYEQYF. The CDR3 DNA sequence: TGTGCCAGCTATGGGGGTTGGAACCCCTACGAGCAGTACTTC.

This clonotype was seen repeatedly, ten times or more. The gene calls are TRBV7-2 and TRBJ2-5, with D possibly being TRBD2 (5 bases). The CDR3 sequence is 16 residues long. V lost 3 bases, J lost 7 bases, and 21 bases lay in between. Germline values: CDR1 SGHTA, CDR2 FQGNSA. As DNA, the CDR3 is TGTGCCAGCAGCTTCCCCCTGCGGGTTGCCGCCGGGACCCAGTACTTC. Translating it yields CASSFPLRVAAGTQYF. Based on the CDR3 plus reference TRBV7-2 and TRBJ2-5, the full variable domain is GAGVSQSPSNKVTEKGKDVELRCDPISGHTALYWYRQSLGQGLEFLIYFQGNSAPDKSGLPSDRFSAERTGGSVSTLTIQRTQQEDSAVYLCASSFPLRVAAGTQYFGPGTRLLVL.

The V call is TRBV7-9, the J call TRBJ2-3, with D uncertain. CDR1 SEHNR and CDR2 FQNEAQ come from the germline V gene (reference sequence). The CDR3 sequence is 11 residues long. Trimming removed 7 bases from V and 4 bases from J, with 6 bases in between. As DNA, the CDR3 is TGTGCCAGCAAAAAGGCAGATACGCAGTATTTT. Encoded protein: CASKKADTQYF.

On this clonotype itself: The junction and the germline gene differ at one end; a read error may be behind it. The rearrangement links TRBV5-5 to TRBJ2-3, with D unclear. This CDR3 comprises 12 residues. Germline lookup yields CDR1 SGHKS and CDR2 YYEKEE (reference sequence). The chain's CDR3 is CASRWFSDTQYF. The CDR3, as DNA: TGCGCCAGCAGATGGTTTTCAGATACGCAGTATTTT.

This clonotype was seen repeatedly, ten times or more. The J gene is TRBJ1-2, the V gene TRBV19; no clear D gene. CDR1 is LNHDA and CDR2 is SQIVND in the germline V gene (reference sequence). The CDR3 sequence is 13 residues long. The V end lost 6 bases, the J end lost 3 bases, and 11 bases lay between the germline ends. Written as DNA, the CDR3 is TGTGCCAGTAGACCCAACGGGGACTATGGCTACACCTTC. The encoded protein is CASRPNGDYGYTF. Variable domain in full (rest from reference TRBV19 and TRBJ1-2): DGGITQSPKYLFRKEGQNVTLSCEQNLNHDAMYWYRQDPGQGLRLIYYSQIVNDFQKGDIAEGYSVSREKKESFPLTVTSAQKNPTAFYLCASRPNGDYGYTFGSGTRLTVV.

Many counts were recorded for this clonotype. The genes are TRBV19 and TRBJ2-7, with 14 bases that match TRBD2. The CDR3 has 17 residues. Germline trimming cut 5 bases from V and 3 bases from J; bases unmatched to any gene: 9. Germline-derived CDR1 and CDR2 are LNHDA and SQIVND (reference sequence). The CDR3, as DNA: TGTGCCAGTAGTCCCGGGACTAGCGGGAGAACGGTCTACGAGCAGTACTTC. Translation: CASSPGTSGRTVYEQYF.

This clonotype was seen ten or more times. The gene calls are TRBV11-2 and TRBJ1-1; no definite D call. Trimming cost V 8 bases and J 0 bases, with 13 bases left between them. The CDR3 is 14 amino acids. The V gene's germline CDR1 is SGHAT and CDR2 FQNNGV. For the CDR3, the DNA is TGTGCCAGCTCTAGGTCGAGCTTGAACACTGAAGCTTTCTTT. Translation: CASSRSSLNTEAFF. The variable domain in full, with the rest retrieved from reference TRBV11-2 and TRBJ1-1, is EAGVAQSPRYKIIEKRQSVAFWCNPISGHATLYWYQQILGQGPKLLIQFQNNGVVDDSQLPKDRFSAERLKGVDSTLKIQPAKLEDSAVYLCASSRSSLNTEAFFGQGTRLTVV.

This clonotype was detected many times. The rearrangement uses TRBV5-1 and TRBJ1-3; TRBD1 might be the D (5 bases). Deletions cut 1 base from V and 1 base from J, with 12 bases between. CDR3 length equals 16 residues. Germline V CDR1 and CDR2: SGHRS, YFSETQ. The CDR3 here is CASSLNGAGSGNTIYF. The DNA for the CDR3 is TGCGCCAGCAGCTTGAACGGGGCTGGATCTGGAAACACCATATATTTT.

The chain recombines TRBV9 with TRBJ2-5, with a possible D match to TRBD2 (6 bases). The CDR3 has 16 amino acids. Germline values: CDR1 SGDLS, CDR2 YYNGEE. The V gene lost 3 bases and the J gene lost 5 bases, with 20 bases spanning the gap. The CDR3 nucleotides are TGTGCCAGCAGCGGGACGGTGACCGGGAGAGGTGAGACCCAGTACTTC. Encoded protein: CASSGTVTGRGETQYF.

The chain employs TRBV28 and TRBJ2-6; D possibly uses TRBD1 or TRBD2 (6 bases each). With 4 bases removed from V and 2 bases from J, the gap between germline ends came to 12 bases. Per the germline V gene, CDR1 is MDHEN and CDR2 is SYDVKM. The CDR3 is made up of 16 amino acids. CDR3 in amino acids: CASSWEEGAGANVLTF. The CDR3 DNA is TGTGCCAGCAGTTGGGAGGAGGGGGCTGGGGCCAACGTCCTGACTTTC.

The CDR3 sequence is CASNRELASSYNEQFF. The CDR3 DNA follows: TGTGCCAGTAATCGGGAACTAGCGTCCTCCTACAATGAGCAGTTCTTC. V gene TRBV6-1 combines with J gene TRBJ2-1; 7 nucleotides line up with TRBD2. V dropped 9 bases and J dropped 0; count of bases not matched to a gene: 11. The CDR3 runs to 16 residues. CDR1 is MNHNS and CDR2 is SASEGT in the germline V gene.

The chain carries TRBV10-3 and TRBJ2-7; D uncertain. Germline CDR1 ENHRY, CDR2 SYGVKD. The CDR3 is 16 amino acids. Trimming took 10 bases from V and 2 from J, leaving 24 bases between them. In DNA, the CDR3 is TGTGCCAGCAGCTACCTCTTAACGGGCCCTACCTACGAGCAGTACTTC. Translated: CASSYLLTGPTYEQYF.

V and J are TRBV28 and TRBJ2-2; no definite D call. From germline, CDR1 is MDHEN and CDR2 SYDVKM. CDR3 size: 10 residues. The V gene lost 5 bases and the J gene lost 13 bases, with 8 bases spanning the gap. The DNA for the CDR3 is TGTGCCAGCAGTCCGGGTCGGCTGTTTTTT. Protein product: CASSPGRLFF. The whole variable domain, filled in from reference TRBV28 and TRBJ2-2, reads DVKVTQSSRYLVKRTGEKVFLECVQDMDHENMFWYRQDPGLGLRLIYFSYDVKMKEKGDIPEGYSVSREKKERFSLILESASTNQTSMYLCASSPGRLFFGEGSRLTVL.

The genes are TRBV20-1 and TRBJ1-4, with 8 bases matching TRBD1. The length of the CDR3 is 14 residues. Losses at the gene ends were 5 bases for V and 5 bases for J; bases not matched to a gene: 7. CDR1 and CDR2 (germline): DFQATT, SNEGSKA (reference sequence). In DNA form, the CDR3 reads TGCAGTGCTCCCACAGGGGGAACCAATGAAAAACTGTTTTTT. It is translated as CSAPTGGTNEKLFF.

In its sample, this clonotype was seen a few times. This rearrangement joins TRBV10-3 to TRBJ1-6; tentatively, D is TRBD1 (6 bases). This CDR3 has 16 residues. Germline CDR1 is ENHRY and CDR2 is SYGVKD. V lost 0 bases and J 9 bases, leaving 15 bases between the germline ends. CDR3 in amino acids: CAISESTQGSVSPLHF. The CDR3 region has the DNA TGTGCCATCAGTGAGTCGACACAGGGAAGTGTTTCACCCCTCCACTTT.

This clonotype was detected a few times. The gene calls are TRBV6-1 and TRBJ2-7; tentative D call: TRBD1 (6 bases). Germline CDR1 and CDR2: MNHNS and SASEGT. The CDR3 is made up of 18 amino acids. Trimming shortened V by 6 bases and J by 2 bases, and 26 bases separated the two germline ends. CDR3 sequence: CASSPRGFNRGMAYEQYF. CDR3 nucleotide sequence: TGTGCCAGCAGCCCCAGGGGCTTCAATCGGGGAATGGCCTACGAGCAGTACTTC.

The V and J genes are TRBV28 and TRBJ2-2; maybe TRBD2 (5 bases). This CDR3 contains 15 residues. The germline V and J ends were trimmed by 10 bases and 4 bases, with 19 bases remaining between them. Per the germline V gene, CDR1 is MDHEN and CDR2 is SYDVKM. The CDR3 DNA reads TGTGCCATCACTACCTCCAATGGAGGCACCGGGGAGCTGTTTTTT. The encoded protein is CAITTSNGGTGELFF.

The chain joins TRBV10-3 to TRBJ2-1, with 7 bases identical to TRBD1. Germline-derived CDR1 and CDR2 are ENHRY and SYGVKD. V lost 11 bases and J lost 4; bases outside the gene matches: 5. The length of the CDR3 is 12 residues. The CDR3 protein is CAFGTDYNEQFF. The CDR3, as DNA: TGTGCCTTCGGGACAGATTACAATGAGCAGTTCTTC.

In this sample, this clonotype turned up many times. The chain is built from TRBV12-3 or TRBV12-4 and TRBJ1-1; 11 positions match TRBD1. The CDR3 spans 18 residues. V gave up 5 bases and J gave up 5 bases; unmatched junction bases: 16. CDR3 nucleotides: TGTGCCAGCAGTCCTACCGGGACAGGGGGATCGGTGGTAACTGAAGCTTTCTTT. Its protein is CASSPTGTGGSVVTEAFF.

The genes are TRBV28 and TRBJ2-5; D remains unclear. Trimming took off 8 bases at V and 4 bases at J, with 11 bases between the two ends. CDR1 MDHEN and CDR2 SYDVKM come from the germline V gene. The CDR3 extends over 12 amino acids. The CDR3 sequence: CASQRSVETQYF. The CDR3 nucleotides read TGTGCCAGCCAGAGATCGGTAGAGACCCAGTACTTC.

This chain links TRBV20-1 with TRBJ1-2; unclear D gene. Per germline, CDR1 DFQATT and CDR2 SNEGSKA (reference sequence). This CDR3 spans 11 amino acids. V was cut by 6 bases and J by 10 bases, with 15 bases left in between. Written as DNA, the CDR3 is TGCAGTGCCACGGTTCTGGAGTACTACACCTTC. This encodes CSATVLEYYTF.

This clonotype showed up many times. The chain couples TRBV9 to TRBJ2-7; 10 bases line up with TRBD2. Trimming took 4 bases from V and 6 from J; bases not matched to a gene: 4. The CDR3 totals 13 residues. CDR1 and CDR2 (germline): SGDLS, YYNGEE. DNA for the CDR3: TGTGCCAGCAGCTCGGGACTAGCGAGCGAGCAGTACTTC. This translates into CASSSGLASEQYF. The full variable domain, rest sourced from reference TRBV9 and TRBJ2-7, is DSGVTQTPKHLITATGQRVTLRCSPRSGDLSVYWYQQSLDQGLQFLIQYYNGEERAKGNILERFSAQQFPDLHSELNLSSLELGDSALYFCASSSGLASEQYFGPGTRLTVT.

CDR3 DNA: TGCGCCAGCAGCATGGGGGCTACAGGTCATAACTATGGCTACACCTTC. Its protein is CASSMGATGHNYGYTF. This chain uses TRBV5-1 with TRBJ1-2; D might be TRBD1 (6 bases). The CDR3 is 16 residues long. The germline CDR1 and CDR2 sequences are SGHRS and YFSETQ. V was cut by 4 bases and J by 1 base, with 17 bases left in between.

The rearrangement joins TRBV7-9 to TRBJ2-6; 7 bases are a match to TRBD2. With V trimmed by 5 bases and J by 2 bases, 6 bases remained unmatched. The V gene's germline CDR1 is SEHNR and CDR2 FQNEAQ (reference sequence). This CDR3 has 16 residues. CDR3 sequence: CASSPGRAAGANVLTF. The CDR3 DNA is TGTGCCAGCAGCCCAGGGAGGGCTGCTGGGGCCAACGTCCTGACTTTC.

This clonotype was seen repeatedly, ten times or more. The chain recombines TRBV12-3 or TRBV12-4 with TRBJ1-5; possibly TRBD1 for D (5 bases). This CDR3 has 14 amino acids. With 6 bases removed from V and 4 bases from J, the gap between germline ends came to 13 bases. Written as DNA, the CDR3 is TGTGCCAGCAGCCCCTGGGGGGGAAATCAGCCCCAGCATTTT. Translation: CASSPWGGNQPQHF.

The V call is TRBV29-1, the J call TRBJ1-2; 7 bases agree with TRBD1. CDR1 and CDR2 from the germline V gene are SQVTM and ANQGSEA. The trim removed 7 bases at V and 8 bases at J, leaving 16 bases unmatched. CDR3 length equals 14 residues. The CDR3 sequence: CSATGRAGGMGYTF. Here the CDR3 DNA reads TGCAGCGCTACCGGGAGGGCAGGGGGTATGGGCTACACCTTC.

In this sample, this clonotype turned up once. CDR3 nucleotide sequence: TGTGCCAGCAGGCGCTCGATGAATTCACCCCTCCACTTT. As protein: CASRRSMNSPLHF. The chain joins TRBV28 to TRBJ1-6, with no clear D. Germline-derived CDR1 and CDR2 are MDHEN and SYDVKM. V was shortened by 6 bases and J by 7 bases, with 10 bases between the two germline ends. The CDR3 totals 13 residues.

This clonotype was detected ten times or more. The J gene is TRBJ1-2, the V gene TRBV9; D may be TRBD1 (6 bases). This CDR3 spans 14 amino acids. Between the trimmed V and J ends, which lost 0 bases and 3 bases, there was a span of 9 bases. From germline, CDR1 is SGDLS and CDR2 YYNGEE. The chain's CDR3 is CASSVGTADYGYTF. The CDR3 bases are TGTGCCAGCAGCGTAGGGACAGCGGACTATGGCTACACCTTC.